The entry below describes one TCR beta chain. This sample is drawn from a study of CDR3 diversity in severe acne. The germline V and J ends were trimmed by 4 bases and 3 bases, with 12 bases remaining between them. The CDR3 is 14 amino acids. Germline V lookup: CDR1 KGHDR, CDR2 SFDVKD. TCRdb called the PCR reads again in MiXCR, with one record for every CDR3 protein. The repertoire holds more than 80,000 distinct CDR3 sequences, with 45% to 55% as singletons. The chain recombines TRBV24-1 with TRBJ2-7; D possibly matches TRBD1 or TRBD2 (5 bases each). This sequence originates from a male donor with severe acne vulgaris. Sequenced sample: blood. CDR3 in amino acids: CATSDREGDYEQYF. In nucleotides, the CDR3 is TGTGCCACCAGTGACCGGGAAGGGGACTACGAGCAGTACTTC.